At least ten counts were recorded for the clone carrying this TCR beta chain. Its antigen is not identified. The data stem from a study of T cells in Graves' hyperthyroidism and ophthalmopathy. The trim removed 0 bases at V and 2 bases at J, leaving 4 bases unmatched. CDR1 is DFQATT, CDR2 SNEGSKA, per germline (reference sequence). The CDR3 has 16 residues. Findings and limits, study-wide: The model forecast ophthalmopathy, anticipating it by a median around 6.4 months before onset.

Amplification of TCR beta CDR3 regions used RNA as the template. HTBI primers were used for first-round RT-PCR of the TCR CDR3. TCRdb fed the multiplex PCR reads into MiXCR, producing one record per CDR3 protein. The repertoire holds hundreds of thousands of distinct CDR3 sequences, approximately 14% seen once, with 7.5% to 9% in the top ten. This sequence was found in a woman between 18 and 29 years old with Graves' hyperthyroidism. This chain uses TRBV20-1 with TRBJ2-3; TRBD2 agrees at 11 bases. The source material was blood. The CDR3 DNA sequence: TGCAGTGCTAGAGATCGGACTAGCGGGTTCACAGATACGCAGTATTTT. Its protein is CSARDRTSGFTDTQYF.